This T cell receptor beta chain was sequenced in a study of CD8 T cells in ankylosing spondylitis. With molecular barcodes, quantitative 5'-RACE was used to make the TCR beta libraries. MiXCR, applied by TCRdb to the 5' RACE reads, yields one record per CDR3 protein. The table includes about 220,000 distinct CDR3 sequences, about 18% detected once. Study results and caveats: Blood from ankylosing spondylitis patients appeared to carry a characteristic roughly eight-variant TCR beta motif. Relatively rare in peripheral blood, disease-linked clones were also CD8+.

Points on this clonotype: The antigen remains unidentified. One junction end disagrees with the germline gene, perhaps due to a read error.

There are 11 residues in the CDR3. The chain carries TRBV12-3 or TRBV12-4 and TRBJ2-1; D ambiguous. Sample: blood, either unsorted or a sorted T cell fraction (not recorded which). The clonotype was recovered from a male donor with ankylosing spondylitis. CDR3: CASGFSHEQFF. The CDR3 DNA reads TGTGCCAGCGGTTTTAGCCATGAGCAGTTCTTC.